A single sample is the source of the 3 T cell receptor beta chains below, sequenced in a study of T-cell reconstitution after alpha-beta-depleted transplantation in children. Unique molecular identifiers were used to barcode this TCRbeta library. TCRdb used MiXCR to reprocess the PCR reads, holding one entry per CDR3 protein. The data contain about 100,000 distinct CDR3 sequences, almost 6.5% of them singletons. The source material was PBMCs, mostly from graft donor cells, sampled 360 days after TCRalphabeta/CD19-depleted stem cell transplant. The receptors come from a male patient aged 2-10 years who had a stem cell transplant for acute lymphoblastic leukemia, so the T cells may come from the graft donor.

This clonotype was detected many times. The J gene is TRBJ1-2, the V gene TRBV6-5; D ambiguous. V lost 0 bases and J lost 8, with 13 bases in between. The germline gives CDR1 MNHEY, CDR2 SVGAGI. The length of the CDR3 is 14 residues. DNA of the CDR3: TGTGCCAGCAGTTACTCGCGACGGCGCGGCGGCTACACCTTC. It codes for CASSYSRRRGGYTF.

This clonotype was seen ten or more times. This rearrangement joins TRBV28 to TRBJ2-3, with 9 bases aligning to TRBD2. The V gene end was trimmed by 4 bases and the J gene end by 5 bases; junction bases not matched to a gene: 10. Germline CDR1 is MDHEN and CDR2 is SYDVKM. This CDR3 is built from 16 residues. The DNA for the CDR3 is TGTGCCAGCAGTTCCTTAGCGGGGGTACGAGTAGATACGCAGTATTTT. Its translation is CASSSLAGVRVDTQYF.

Many counts were recorded for this clonotype. The chain uses TRBV4-1 and TRBJ2-2; weak D call: TRBD1 (5 bases). CDR3 length: 16 residues. V was clipped by 1 base and J by 1 base, with 10 bases between them. Germline CDR1 reads MGHRA; CDR2 reads YSYEKL. CDR3 loop: CASSQVMTENTGELFF. As DNA, the CDR3 is TGCGCCAGCAGCCAAGTTATGACAGAGAACACCGGGGAGCTGTTTTTT.